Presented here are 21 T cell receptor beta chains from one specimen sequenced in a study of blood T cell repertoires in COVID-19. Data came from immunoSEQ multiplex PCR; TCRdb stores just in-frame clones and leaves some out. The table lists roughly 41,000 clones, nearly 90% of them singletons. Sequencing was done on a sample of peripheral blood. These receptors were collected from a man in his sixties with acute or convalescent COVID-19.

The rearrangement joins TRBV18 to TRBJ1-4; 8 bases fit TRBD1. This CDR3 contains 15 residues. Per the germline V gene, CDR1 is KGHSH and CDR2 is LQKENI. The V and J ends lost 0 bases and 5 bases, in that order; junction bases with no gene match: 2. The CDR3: CASSPPNRGNEKLFF. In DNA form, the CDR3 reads TGTGCCAGCTCACCACCTAACAGGGGGAATGAAAAACTGTTTTTT.

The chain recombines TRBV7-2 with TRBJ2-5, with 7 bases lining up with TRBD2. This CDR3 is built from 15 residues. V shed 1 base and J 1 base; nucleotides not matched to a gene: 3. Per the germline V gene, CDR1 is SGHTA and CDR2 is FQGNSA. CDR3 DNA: TGTGCCAGCAGCTTAGTGCGGGGGATCCAAGAGACCCAGTACTTC. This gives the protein CASSLVRGIQETQYF.

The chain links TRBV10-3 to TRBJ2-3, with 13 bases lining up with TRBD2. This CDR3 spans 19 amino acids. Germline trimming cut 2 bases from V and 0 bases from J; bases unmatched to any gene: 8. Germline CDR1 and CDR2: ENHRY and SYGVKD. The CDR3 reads CAISEPTSGGASSTDTQYF. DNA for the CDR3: TGTGCCATCAGTGAGCCAACTAGCGGGGGGGCCTCGAGCACAGATACGCAGTATTTT.

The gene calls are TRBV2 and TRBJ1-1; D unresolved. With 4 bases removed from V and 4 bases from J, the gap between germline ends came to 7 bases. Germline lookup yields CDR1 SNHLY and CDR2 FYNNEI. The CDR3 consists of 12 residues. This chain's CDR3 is CASSVRATEAFF. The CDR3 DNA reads TGTGCCAGCAGTGTGCGGGCCACTGAAGCTTTCTTT.

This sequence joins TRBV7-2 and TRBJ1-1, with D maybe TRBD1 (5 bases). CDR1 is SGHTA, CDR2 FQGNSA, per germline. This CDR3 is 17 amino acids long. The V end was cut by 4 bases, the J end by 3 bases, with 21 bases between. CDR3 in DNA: TGTGCCAGCAGCTCGCGTCTTTTCTGGACACAACACACTGAAGCTTTCTTT. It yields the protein CASSSRLFWTQHTEAFF.

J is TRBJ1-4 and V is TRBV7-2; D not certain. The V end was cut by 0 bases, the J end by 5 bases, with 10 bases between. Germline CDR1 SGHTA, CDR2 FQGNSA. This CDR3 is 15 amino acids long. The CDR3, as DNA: TGTGCCAGCAGCTTAGCGATACAGACAAATGAAAAACTGTTTTTT. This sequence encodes CASSLAIQTNEKLFF.

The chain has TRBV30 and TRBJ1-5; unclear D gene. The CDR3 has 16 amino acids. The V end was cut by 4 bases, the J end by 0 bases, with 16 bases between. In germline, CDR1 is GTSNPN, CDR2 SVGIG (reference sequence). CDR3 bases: TGTGCCTGGAAACTTGCGGGTTTTGGTAGCAATCAGCCCCAGCATTTT. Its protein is CAWKLAGFGSNQPQHF. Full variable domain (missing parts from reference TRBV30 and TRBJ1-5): SQTIHQWPATLVQPVGSPLSLECTVEGTSNPNLYWYRQAAGRGLQLLFYSVGIGQISSEVPQNLSASRPQDRQFILSSKKLLLSDSGFYLCAWKLAGFGSNQPQHFGDGTRLSIL.

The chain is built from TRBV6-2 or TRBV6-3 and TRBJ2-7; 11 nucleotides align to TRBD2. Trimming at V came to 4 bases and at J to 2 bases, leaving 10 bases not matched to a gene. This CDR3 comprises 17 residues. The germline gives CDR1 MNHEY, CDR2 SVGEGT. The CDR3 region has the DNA TGTGCCAGCAGTTCCCAATTGACTAGCGGGGTGACCTACGAGCAGTACTTC. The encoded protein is CASSSQLTSGVTYEQYF.

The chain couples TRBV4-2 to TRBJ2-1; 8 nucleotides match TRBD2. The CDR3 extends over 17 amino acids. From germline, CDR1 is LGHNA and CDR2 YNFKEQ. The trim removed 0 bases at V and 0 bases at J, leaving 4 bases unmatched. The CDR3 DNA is TGTGCCAGCAGCCAAGAAGGGGCGGGGGGCTCCTACAATGAGCAGTTCTTC. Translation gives CASSQEGAGGSYNEQFF.

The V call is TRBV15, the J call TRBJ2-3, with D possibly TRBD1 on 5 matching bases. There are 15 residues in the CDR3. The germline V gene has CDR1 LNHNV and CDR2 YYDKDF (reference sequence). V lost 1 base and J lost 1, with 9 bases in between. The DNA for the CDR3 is TGTGCCACCAGCAGAGGGGGCGGACGCACAGATACGCAGTATTTT. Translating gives CATSRGGGRTDTQYF.

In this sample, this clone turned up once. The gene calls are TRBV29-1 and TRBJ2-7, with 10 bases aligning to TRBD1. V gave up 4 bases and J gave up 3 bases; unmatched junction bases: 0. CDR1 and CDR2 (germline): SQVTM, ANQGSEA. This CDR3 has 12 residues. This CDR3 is CSVGTGGYEQYF. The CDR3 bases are TGCAGCGTTGGGACAGGGGGCTACGAGCAGTACTTC.

CDR3 sequence (DNA): TGTGCCAGCTCACCACCGGGCCGGGGGGTCTCCTACAATGAGCAGTTCTTC. Translated, it gives CASSPPGRGVSYNEQFF. This chain uses TRBV18 with TRBJ2-1, with 7 bases identical to TRBD2. CDR3 size: 17 residues. From germline, CDR1 is KGHSH and CDR2 LQKENI. V was clipped by 0 bases and J by 0 bases; unmatched bases: 5.

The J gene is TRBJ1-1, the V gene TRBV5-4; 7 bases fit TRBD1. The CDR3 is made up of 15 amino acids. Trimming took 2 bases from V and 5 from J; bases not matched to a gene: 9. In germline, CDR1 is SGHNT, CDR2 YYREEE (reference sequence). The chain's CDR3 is CASSLRQGGWTEAFF. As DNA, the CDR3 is TGTGCCAGCAGCTTAAGACAGGGAGGTTGGACTGAAGCTTTCTTT. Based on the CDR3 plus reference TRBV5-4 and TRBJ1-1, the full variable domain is ETGVTQSPTHLIKTRGQQVTLRCSSQSGHNTVSWYQQALGQGPQFIFQYYREEENGRGNFPPRFSGLQFPNYSSELNVNALELDDSALYLCASSLRQGGWTEAFFGQGTRLTVV.

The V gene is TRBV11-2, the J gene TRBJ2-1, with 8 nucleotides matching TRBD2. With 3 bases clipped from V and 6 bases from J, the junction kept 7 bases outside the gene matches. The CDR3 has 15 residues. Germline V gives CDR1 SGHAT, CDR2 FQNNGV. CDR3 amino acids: CASSFSGAISNEQFF. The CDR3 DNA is TGTGCCAGCAGCTTTAGCGGGGCGATAAGCAATGAGCAGTTCTTC.

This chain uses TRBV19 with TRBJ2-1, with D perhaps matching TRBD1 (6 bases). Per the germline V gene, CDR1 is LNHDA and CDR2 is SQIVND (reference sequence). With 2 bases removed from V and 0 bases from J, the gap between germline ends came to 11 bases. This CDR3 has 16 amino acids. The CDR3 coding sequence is TGTGCCAGTAGTATATTAGGACAGAGCTCCTACAATGAGCAGTTCTTC. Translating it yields CASSILGQSSYNEQFF.

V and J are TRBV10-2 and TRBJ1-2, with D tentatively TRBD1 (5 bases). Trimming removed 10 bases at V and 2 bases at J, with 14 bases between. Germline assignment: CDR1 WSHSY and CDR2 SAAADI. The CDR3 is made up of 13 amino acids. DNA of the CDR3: TGCGCCACCTCCCAGACAGCAAACTATGGCTACACCTTC. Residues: CATSQTANYGYTF.

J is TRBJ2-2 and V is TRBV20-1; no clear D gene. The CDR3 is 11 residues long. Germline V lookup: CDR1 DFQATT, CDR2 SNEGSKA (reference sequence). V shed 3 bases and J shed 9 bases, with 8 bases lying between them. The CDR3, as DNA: TGCAGTGCTAGCGCCGGGTGGGAGCTGTTTTTT. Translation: CSASAGWELFF.

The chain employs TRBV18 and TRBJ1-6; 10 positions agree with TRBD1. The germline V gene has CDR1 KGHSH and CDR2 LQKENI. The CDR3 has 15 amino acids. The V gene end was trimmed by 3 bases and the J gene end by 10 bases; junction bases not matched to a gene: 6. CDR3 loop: CASSPGTGVSSPLHF. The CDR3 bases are TGTGCCAGCTCACCGGGGACAGGGGTGAGCTCACCCCTCCACTTT.

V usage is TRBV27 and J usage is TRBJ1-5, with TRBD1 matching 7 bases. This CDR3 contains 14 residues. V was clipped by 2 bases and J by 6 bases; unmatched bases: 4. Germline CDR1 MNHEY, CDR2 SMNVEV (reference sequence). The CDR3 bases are TGTGCCAGCAGTTTAAAACAGGGGACTCAGCCCCAGCATTTT. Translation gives CASSLKQGTQPQHF.

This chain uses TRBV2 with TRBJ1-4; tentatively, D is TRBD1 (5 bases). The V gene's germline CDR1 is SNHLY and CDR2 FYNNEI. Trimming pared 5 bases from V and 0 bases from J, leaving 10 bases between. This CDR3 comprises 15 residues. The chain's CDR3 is CASSTDSPTNEKLFF. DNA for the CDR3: TGTGCCAGCAGTACCGACAGCCCAACTAATGAAAAACTGTTTTTT.

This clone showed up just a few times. The CDR3 DNA reads as TGTGCCAGCAGCCGTGGGGGGGCGGCGTGGGCTTTCTTT. Protein product: CASSRGGAAWAFF. V gene TRBV11-2 combines with J gene TRBJ1-1, with a possible D match to TRBD1 (6 bases). CDR3 length equals 13 residues. Between the trimmed V and J ends, which lost 5 bases and 11 bases, there was a span of 18 bases. Germline V gene lookup returns CDR1 SGHAT and CDR2 FQNNGV.